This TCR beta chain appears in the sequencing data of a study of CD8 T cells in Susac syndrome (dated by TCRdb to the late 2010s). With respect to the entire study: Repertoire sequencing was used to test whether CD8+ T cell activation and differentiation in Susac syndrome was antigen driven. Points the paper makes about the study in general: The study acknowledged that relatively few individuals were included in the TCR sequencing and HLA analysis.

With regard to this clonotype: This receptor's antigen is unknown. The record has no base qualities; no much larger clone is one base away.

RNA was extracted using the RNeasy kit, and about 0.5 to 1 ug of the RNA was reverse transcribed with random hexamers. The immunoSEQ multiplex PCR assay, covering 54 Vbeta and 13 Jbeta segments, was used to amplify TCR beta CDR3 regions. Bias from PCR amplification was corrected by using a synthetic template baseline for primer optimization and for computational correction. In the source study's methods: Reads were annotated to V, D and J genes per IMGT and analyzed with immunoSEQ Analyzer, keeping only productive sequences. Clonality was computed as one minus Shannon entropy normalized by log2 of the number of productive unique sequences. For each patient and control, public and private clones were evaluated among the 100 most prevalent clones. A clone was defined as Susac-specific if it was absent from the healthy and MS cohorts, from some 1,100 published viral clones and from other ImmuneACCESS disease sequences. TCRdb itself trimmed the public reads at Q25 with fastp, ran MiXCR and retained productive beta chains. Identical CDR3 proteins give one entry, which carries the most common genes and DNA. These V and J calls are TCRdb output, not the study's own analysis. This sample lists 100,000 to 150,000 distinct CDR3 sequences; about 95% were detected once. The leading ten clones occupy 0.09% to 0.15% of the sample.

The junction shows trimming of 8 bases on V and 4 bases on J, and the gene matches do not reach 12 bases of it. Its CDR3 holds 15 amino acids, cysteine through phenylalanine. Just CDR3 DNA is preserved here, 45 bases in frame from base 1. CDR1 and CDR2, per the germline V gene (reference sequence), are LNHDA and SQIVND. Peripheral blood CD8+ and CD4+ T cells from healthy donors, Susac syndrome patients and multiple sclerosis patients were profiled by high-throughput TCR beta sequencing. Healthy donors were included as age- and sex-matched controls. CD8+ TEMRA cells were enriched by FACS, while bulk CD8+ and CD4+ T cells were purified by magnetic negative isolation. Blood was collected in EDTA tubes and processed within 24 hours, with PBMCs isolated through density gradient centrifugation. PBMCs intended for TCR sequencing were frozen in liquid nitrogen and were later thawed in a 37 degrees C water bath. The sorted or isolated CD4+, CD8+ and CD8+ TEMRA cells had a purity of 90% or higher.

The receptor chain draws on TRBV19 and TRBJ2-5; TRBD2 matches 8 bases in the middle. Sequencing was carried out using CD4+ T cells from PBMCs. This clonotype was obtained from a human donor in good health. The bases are TGTGCCAGTGGTAGGAACCGGGCGGGAGGAGAGACCCAGTACTTC. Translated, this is CASGRNRAGGETQYF.